The clone carrying this T cell receptor (beta chain) was counted ten times or more. The target antigen is unknown. Germline-derived CDR1 and CDR2 are SGHAT and FQNNGV. This CDR3 comprises 13 residues. Trimming pared 2 bases from V and 2 bases from J, leaving 6 bases between. The sample belongs to a study of T cells in Graves' hyperthyroidism and ophthalmopathy. TCR beta CDR3 regions were amplified from RNA. The HTBI set primed first-round TCR CDR3 RT-PCR. Each CDR3 protein is one row after TCRdb ran MiXCR on the multiplex PCR reads. The sample lists approximately 330,000 distinct CDR3 sequences; roughly an eighth were seen once. Study-wide points: Researchers found most expanded thyroid clonotypes above 0.001 in blood as well. Model-based prediction identified ophthalmopathy a median 6.5 months prior to its onset.

What was sequenced was blood. The source is a woman aged 40 to 49 with Graves' ophthalmopathy. The rearrangement joins TRBV11-2 to TRBJ1-1; no clear D gene. DNA of the CDR3: TGTGCCAGCAGCTTATTGAAAAACACTGAAGCTTTCTTT. It translates to CASSLLKNTEAFF. The full variable domain, its missing parts supplied by reference TRBV11-2 and TRBJ1-1, is EAGVAQSPRYKIIEKRQSVAFWCNPISGHATLYWYQQILGQGPKLLIQFQNNGVVDDSQLPKDRFSAERLKGVDSTLKIQPAKLEDSAVYLCASSLLKNTEAFFGQGTRLTVV.